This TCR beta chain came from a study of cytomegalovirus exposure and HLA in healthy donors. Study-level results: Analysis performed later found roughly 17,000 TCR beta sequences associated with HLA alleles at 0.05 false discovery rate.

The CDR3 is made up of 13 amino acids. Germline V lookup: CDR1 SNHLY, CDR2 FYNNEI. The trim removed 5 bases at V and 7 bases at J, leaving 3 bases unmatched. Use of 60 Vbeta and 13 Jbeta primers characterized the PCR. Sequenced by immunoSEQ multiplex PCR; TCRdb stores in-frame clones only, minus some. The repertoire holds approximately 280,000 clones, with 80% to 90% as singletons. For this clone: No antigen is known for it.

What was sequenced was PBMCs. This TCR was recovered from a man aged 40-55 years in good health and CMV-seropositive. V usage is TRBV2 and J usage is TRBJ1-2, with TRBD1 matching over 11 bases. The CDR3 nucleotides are TGTGCCAGCAGTTGGACAGGGGGCGTTGGCTACACCTTC. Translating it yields CASSWTGGVGYTF.